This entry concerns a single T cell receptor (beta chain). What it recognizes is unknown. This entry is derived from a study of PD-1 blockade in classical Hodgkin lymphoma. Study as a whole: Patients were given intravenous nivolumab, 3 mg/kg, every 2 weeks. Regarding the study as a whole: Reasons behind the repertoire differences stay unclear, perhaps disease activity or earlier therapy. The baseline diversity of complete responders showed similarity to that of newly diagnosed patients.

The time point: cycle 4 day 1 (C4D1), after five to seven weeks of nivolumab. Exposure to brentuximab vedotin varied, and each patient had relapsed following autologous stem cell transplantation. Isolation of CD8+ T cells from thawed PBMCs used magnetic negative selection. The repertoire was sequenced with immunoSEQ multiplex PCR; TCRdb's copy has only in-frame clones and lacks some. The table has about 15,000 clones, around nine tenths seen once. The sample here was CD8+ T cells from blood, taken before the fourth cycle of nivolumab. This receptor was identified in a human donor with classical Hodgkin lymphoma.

The CDR3 sequence is CASSLVVQRASYEQYF. The CDR3 bases are TGTGCCAGCAGCTTAGTTGTACAGCGGGCCTCCTACGAGCAGTACTTC. The chain couples TRBV11-2 to TRBJ2-7; a possible D gene is TRBD2 (6 bases). This CDR3 region has 16 residues. V was trimmed by 1 base and J by 0 bases, leaving 13 bases between them. From germline, CDR1 is SGHAT and CDR2 FQNNGV.